These 30 T cell receptor beta chains share one sample of origin, sequenced in a study of response to subunit inactivated influenza vaccine. TCRdb reprocessed the RT-PCR reads via MiXCR and lists one record per CDR3 protein. This table has about 170,000 distinct CDR3 sequences, over 9.5% appearing once. These data were also reused for a study on T cells expressing NK-cell markers. As that study records: In generating TCR beta cDNA, 5'RACE template switching with UMIs was used.

Sequencing was performed on CD8+ T cells sorted from PBMCs, taken roughly 12 days after vaccination. All receptors come from a man aged 50 to 59 who received an inactivated influenza vaccine.

This clonotype was detected once. A much larger clone lies a single base off, so this may be a read error. The J gene is TRBJ2-5, the V gene TRBV7-9, with D possibly TRBD2 on 5 matching bases. Germline CDR1 reads SEHNR; CDR2 reads FQNEAQ (reference sequence). V dropped 3 bases and J dropped 2 bases, with 10 bases sitting between them. This CDR3 comprises 14 residues. The CDR3 nucleotides read TGTGCCAGCAGCTTGCTATCGGGGCAAGAGACCCAGTACTTC. Amino acid sequence: CASSLLSGQETQYF.

The chain is built from TRBV6-2 or TRBV6-3 and TRBJ2-7; a possible D gene is TRBD2 (5 bases). Germline lookup yields CDR1 MNHEY and CDR2 SVGEGT. The CDR3 is 15 amino acids. Trimming took 0 bases from V and 0 from J, leaving 9 bases between them. The DNA of the CDR3 is TGTGCCAGCAGTTACTCCGGGGATAGCTCCTACGAGCAGTACTTC. Amino acids: CASSYSGDSSYEQYF.

The chain couples TRBV5-1 to TRBJ2-3, with TRBD2 matching 8 bases. J gave up 2 bases and V 3 bases, and 8 bases lay outside the gene matches. The CDR3 is 16 amino acids. Looked up from germline, CDR1 is SGHRS and CDR2 is YFSETQ. The CDR3 region is CASSSAASGFTDTQYF. The DNA of the CDR3 is TGCGCCAGCAGCTCTGCGGCTAGCGGGTTCACAGATACGCAGTATTTT.

This clonotype was seen more than once but under ten times. The chain has TRBV4-3 and TRBJ2-7; D not resolved. The CDR3 is made up of 14 amino acids. V was shortened by 4 bases and J by 2 bases, with 12 bases between the two germline ends. CDR1 and CDR2 from the germline V gene are LGHNA and YSLEER. This CDR3 is CASSLGRGTYEQYF. The CDR3 DNA reads as TGCGCCAGCAGCCTAGGGCGCGGCACCTACGAGCAGTACTTC.

This clonotype showed up many times. The rearrangement uses TRBV25-1 and TRBJ2-2; the D gene could be TRBD1 or TRBD2 (5 bases each). The V gene lost 5 bases and the J gene lost 3 bases, with 16 bases spanning the gap. The CDR3 consists of 16 residues. Germline V lookup: CDR1 MGHDK, CDR2 SYGVNS. CDR3 sequence reads: CASSWDGARYTGELFF. CDR3 sequence (DNA): TGTGCCAGCAGTTGGGACGGAGCGAGATACACCGGGGAGCTGTTTTTT.

This chain links TRBV27 with TRBJ1-5; D gene uncertain. Trimming took 1 base from V and 5 from J, leaving 12 bases between them. Germline loops: CDR1 MNHEY, CDR2 SMNVEV (reference sequence). This CDR3 has 15 residues. The CDR3 DNA is TGTGCCAGCAGTTTATTAGGGAATGAGGATCAGCCCCAGCATTTT. This translates into CASSLLGNEDQPQHF.

This clonotype was seen only a few times. V usage is TRBV6-1 and J usage is TRBJ2-1, with D possibly TRBD2 on 6 matching bases. Deletions cut 5 bases from V and 8 bases from J, with 19 bases between. CDR3 size: 15 residues. CDR1 and CDR2 from the germline V gene are MNHNS and SASEGT. The CDR3 DNA reads as TGTGCCAGCAGTATGGCGGGGCTAGCGAGGGATGAGCAGTTCTTC. It is translated as CASSMAGLARDEQFF.

This clonotype has ten or more counts. The V gene is TRBV29-1, the J gene TRBJ2-7; TRBD1 is a possible D gene (6 bases). The CDR3 spans 13 residues. Trimming shortened V by 4 bases and J by 6 bases, and 16 bases separated the two germline ends. CDR1 and CDR2 (germline): SQVTM, ANQGSEA. The CDR3 loop reads CSVGGPVRGEQYF. The DNA of the CDR3 is TGCAGCGTTGGGGGGCCGGTTAGGGGCGAGCAGTACTTC.

This clonotype was observed at least ten times. The gene calls are TRBV20-1 and TRBJ2-7; tentative D call: TRBD2 (5 bases). V dropped 6 bases and J dropped 3 bases, with 15 bases sitting between them. This CDR3 contains 13 residues. The germline gives CDR1 DFQATT, CDR2 SNEGSKA (reference sequence). CDR3 DNA sequence: TGCAGTGCCGAAAGTGGGAGAGACTACGAGCAGTACTTC. Translation gives CSAESGRDYEQYF.

This clonotype was observed a few times. The CDR3 DNA reads as TGTGCCAGCAGCTTGGAACAGGACTTCTACAATGAGCAGTTCTTC. Encoded protein: CASSLEQDFYNEQFF. The rearrangement links TRBV5-6 to TRBJ2-1; D assignment may be TRBD1 or TRBD2 (5 bases each). The length of the CDR3 is 15 residues. The V end was cut by 0 bases, the J end by 3 bases, with 10 bases between. Germline V gene lookup returns CDR1 SGHDT and CDR2 YYEEEE.

The chain has TRBV24-1 and TRBJ2-1; 10 positions agree with TRBD2. Germline V gives CDR1 KGHDR, CDR2 SFDVKD. The V gene end was trimmed by 4 bases and the J gene end by 5 bases; junction bases not matched to a gene: 4. CDR3 length equals 15 residues. The CDR3 reads CATSDRSGRNNEQFF. For the CDR3, the DNA is TGTGCCACCAGTGACCGTAGCGGGAGGAACAATGAGCAGTTCTTC.

The chain carries TRBV20-1 and TRBJ1-5; no definite D call. The ends were cut back, 0 bases at V and 0 bases at J, with 9 bases in the middle. Germline CDR1 is DFQATT and CDR2 is SNEGSKA (reference sequence). This CDR3 is built from 15 residues. Here the CDR3 DNA reads TGCAGTGCTAGAGATATGAGCCATAGCAATCAGCCCCAGCATTTT. Protein sequence: CSARDMSHSNQPQHF.

This clonotype was seen only a few times. The chain links TRBV3-1 to TRBJ2-4; D is ambiguous. This CDR3 has 11 residues. The V and J ends lost 4 bases and 7 bases respectively, with 5 bases between them. Germline CDR1 is LGHDT and CDR2 is YNNKEL (reference sequence). The CDR3 DNA reads TGTGCCAGCAGCCTCGGGAACATTCAGTACTTC. Amino acid sequence: CASSLGNIQYF. Full variable domain (rest looked up from reference TRBV3-1 and TRBJ2-4): DTAVSQTPKYLVTQMGNDKSIKCEQNLGHDTMYWYKQDSKKFLKIMFSYNNKELIINETVPNRFSPKSPDKAHLNLHINSLELGDSAVYFCASSLGNIQYFGAGTRLSVL.

The chain employs TRBV27 and TRBJ1-4; D unclear. The length of the CDR3 is 15 residues. V lost 4 bases to trimming and J lost 6 bases, with 15 bases between them. Germline V gene lookup returns CDR1 MNHEY and CDR2 SMNVEV (reference sequence). This chain's CDR3 is CASSSEFLGYEKLFF. The CDR3 nucleotides are TGTGCCAGCAGTTCCGAGTTCTTGGGTTATGAAAAACTGTTTTTT.

The chain has TRBV6-4 and TRBJ2-7, with TRBD2 matching 16 bases. J lost 5 bases, V lost 10 bases, and 8 bases had no gene match. Germline V gene sequence: CDR1 MRHNA, CDR2 SNTAGT. This CDR3 is built from 15 residues. This CDR3 is CATTGLAGGPNEQYF. The CDR3 nucleotides are TGTGCCACGACGGGACTAGCGGGAGGGCCAAACGAGCAGTACTTC.

There are many counts of this clonotype. The chain has TRBV7-9 and TRBJ2-7; D is possibly TRBD1 (6 bases). CDR1 and CDR2 (germline): SEHNR, FQNEAQ (reference sequence). The germline V and J ends were trimmed by 3 bases and 5 bases, with 11 bases remaining between them. The CDR3 has 13 residues. The chain's CDR3 is CASSLDSPHEQYF. CDR3 DNA sequence: TGTGCCAGCAGCTTGGACAGCCCCCACGAGCAGTACTTC. The variable domain in full, completed from reference TRBV7-9 and TRBJ2-7, reads DTGVSQNPRHKITKRGQNVTFRCDPISEHNRLYWYRQTLGQGPEFLTYFQNEAQLEKSRLLSDRFSAERPKGSFSTLEIQRTEQGDSAMYLCASSLDSPHEQYFGPGTRLTVT.

This chain links TRBV6-5 with TRBJ2-3; 7 nucleotides line up with TRBD2. Losses at the gene ends were 0 bases for V and 3 bases for J; bases not matched to a gene: 6. CDR3 length: 16 residues. The germline gives CDR1 MNHEY, CDR2 SVGAGI. The CDR3 DNA sequence: TGTGCCAGCAGTTACTCGTCAGCGGGGATAACAGATACGCAGTATTTT. It encodes CASSYSSAGITDTQYF.

This clonotype was observed a few times. This chain connects TRBV30 to TRBJ1-1, with D hard to call. The CDR3 sequence is 13 residues long. The V end was cut by 0 bases, the J end by 0 bases, with 5 bases between. In germline, CDR1 is GTSNPN, CDR2 SVGIG (reference sequence). CDR3 sequence: CAWSVHLNTEAFF. CDR3 sequence (DNA): TGTGCCTGGAGTGTACATCTGAACACTGAAGCTTTCTTT.

This clonotype was detected a few times. The chain is built from TRBV13 and TRBJ1-1; D call uncertain. The length of the CDR3 is 15 residues. The germline CDR1 and CDR2 sequences are PRHDT and FYEKMQ (reference sequence). The CDR3 DNA reads TGTGCAGCGCCGGCTAGTGCGGCGGGTGTGAGTGAAGCTTTCTTT. Protein product: CAAPASAAGVSEAFF.

CDR3 in DNA: TGTGCCAGCAGCCGAGAGACTAGCGGGAGATACAATGAGCAGTTCTTC. Protein product: CASSRETSGRYNEQFF. The chain carries TRBV7-8 and TRBJ2-1; 12 bases map to TRBD2. This CDR3 comprises 16 residues. The trim removed 5 bases at V and 4 bases at J, leaving 6 bases unmatched. CDR1 is SGHVS, CDR2 FQNEAQ, per germline.

This rearrangement joins TRBV7-9 to TRBJ2-1, with D tentatively TRBD2 (5 bases). CDR3 length equals 14 residues. V was shortened by 1 base and J by 6 bases, with 10 bases between the two germline ends. The germline CDR1 and CDR2 sequences are SEHNR and FQNEAQ (reference sequence). This CDR3 is CASSLVPAANEQFF. CDR3 sequence (DNA): TGTGCCAGCAGCTTAGTTCCAGCGGCCAATGAGCAGTTCTTC.

This clonotype was counted a few times. This chain links TRBV9 with TRBJ2-3, with TRBD2 as a possible D gene (6 bases). CDR3 length: 15 amino acids. The V end lost 4 bases, the J end lost 3 bases, and 15 bases lay between the germline ends. Germline assignment: CDR1 SGDLS and CDR2 YYNGEE. The CDR3 DNA follows: TGTGCCAGCAGCCGACTAGATCTAGCTACAGATACGCAGTATTTT. Encoded protein: CASSRLDLATDTQYF.

The J gene is TRBJ2-3, the V gene TRBV25-1; a weak D match, TRBD1 (6 bases). Germline CDR1 is MGHDK and CDR2 is SYGVNS. Between the trimmed V and J ends, which lost 2 bases and 8 bases, there was a span of 17 bases. There are 15 residues in the CDR3. The CDR3: CASSEAPAGRGTQYF. CDR3 in DNA: TGTGCCAGCAGTGAAGCCCCGGCGGGCAGGGGTACGCAGTATTTT.

This rearrangement joins TRBV10-3 to TRBJ2-1; 10 nucleotides align to TRBD2. The ends lost 8 bases at V and 4 bases at J; junction bases unmatched: 2. This CDR3 comprises 13 residues. In germline, CDR1 is ENHRY, CDR2 SYGVKD. CDR3 DNA sequence: TGTGCCATCGCTAGCGGGAGTTACAATGAGCAGTTCTTC. Amino acid sequence: CAIASGSYNEQFF.

This clonotype was found a few times. The gene calls are TRBV3-1 and TRBJ2-3, with TRBD2 matching over 8 bases. The CDR3 is made up of 14 amino acids. Germline V gives CDR1 LGHDT, CDR2 YNNKEL (reference sequence). After removal of 4 bases from V and 3 bases from J, the junction contained 3 bases not matched to a gene. CDR3 nucleotides: TGTGCCAGCAGCCGGACTAGCTTTACAGATACGCAGTATTTT. It codes for CASSRTSFTDTQYF.

This clonotype was seen only a few times. The chain is built from TRBV11-2 and TRBJ2-1, with D tentatively TRBD1 or TRBD2 (6 bases each). The CDR3 contains 12 residues. CDR1 is SGHAT, CDR2 FQNNGV, per germline. Trimming left V 11 bases short and J 6 bases short, with 14 bases between. CDR3 region: CACHGGINEQFF. In nucleotides, the CDR3 is TGTGCCTGCCACGGGGGCATCAATGAGCAGTTCTTC.

The rearrangement links TRBV12-3 or TRBV12-4 to TRBJ2-7; D is uncertain. Trimming pared 6 bases from V and 3 bases from J, leaving 12 bases between. CDR3 length: 13 residues. CDR3 in amino acids: CASSSTVLYEQYF. CDR3 sequence (DNA): TGTGCCAGCAGCTCTACAGTGCTCTACGAGCAGTACTTC.

CDR3 sequence (DNA): TGTGCCAGCAGCGTAGGCGGCGGGGAGCTGTTTTTT. This codes for CASSVGGGELFF. This chain connects TRBV9 to TRBJ2-2; D is unresolved. The CDR3 has 12 amino acids. Germline V CDR1 and CDR2: SGDLS, YYNGEE. The germline V and J ends were trimmed by 0 bases and 7 bases, with 4 bases remaining between them.

This chain joins TRBV19 and TRBJ2-2, with D possibly being TRBD1 (6 bases). Trimming stripped 6 bases from V and 6 bases from J, with 20 bases between. The length of the CDR3 is 16 residues. From germline, CDR1 is LNHDA and CDR2 SQIVND (reference sequence). Here the CDR3 reads CASRSTGFGGAGELFF. CDR3 DNA: TGTGCCAGTAGGAGCACAGGGTTCGGTGGTGCCGGGGAGCTGTTTTTT.

The chain carries TRBV5-1 and TRBJ1-1; no definite D call. The CDR3 runs 13 residues. V gave up 0 bases and J gave up 3 bases, with 6 bases separating them. The germline gives CDR1 SGHRS, CDR2 YFSETQ. The CDR3 DNA reads TGCGCCAGCAGCTTGGGCGATGACACTGAAGCTTTCTTT. This sequence encodes CASSLGDDTEAFF.